The clone carrying this T cell receptor beta chain has more than one count but fewer than ten. Its matching antigen is unknown. The CDR3 spans 16 residues. The V gene's germline CDR1 is LNHDA and CDR2 SQIVND (reference sequence). V was pared by 5 bases and J by 6 bases, with 11 bases of the junction left unmatched. These data originate in a study of cytomegalovirus exposure and HLA in healthy donors. The wider study: One earlier analysis, a look at some 180 million T cells, found about 110 million unique TCR beta sequences.

Donors consisted of healthy bone marrow donors. Overall study results and limits: When a later analysis was performed, an Asian-associated ancestry cluster reportedly had fewer N-insertions than the roughly 640-donor mean. Further analysis was carried out later, and it showed several of the most significant clusters appearing linked to common viral pathogens.

Both 60 Vbeta primers and 13 Jbeta primers went into the PCR. The table came from immunoSEQ multiplex PCR; TCRdb's copy has only in-frame clones and leaves some out. The sample holds about 120,000 clones, over 60% seen once. This chain links TRBV19 with TRBJ1-1, with 11 bases that match TRBD1. Sequenced: PBMCs. The TCR sequence derives from a woman aged 40-49 years in good health and CMV-seropositive. CDR3 nucleotide sequence: TGTGCCAGTAGTCTACGGACAGGGGGCAGGTTGGCTGAAGCTTTCTTT. It encodes CASSLRTGGRLAEAFF.